The entry that follows covers one T cell receptor beta chain sequence. This sample was included in a study of blood T cell repertoires in COVID-19. Study in general: COVID-19 samples collected from the United States, Italy and Spain covered acute and convalescent phases. Sources were T cells, B-cell-depleted T cells, or PBMCs; the material itself was cDNA or gDNA.

The ends lost 4 bases at V and 4 bases at J; junction bases unmatched: 8. Germline V gene data show CDR1 as SGHTA and CDR2 as FQGNSA. The CDR3 is 15 residues long. In the study's own analysis: For nucleated cells, counts were estimated from reference gene primer amplification. Some clones are missing from TCRdb's copy, which holds only in-frame ones; the method was immunoSEQ multiplex PCR. The V and J calls and clone size come from that table; D and trimming were worked out from the DNA. Of a few hundred thousand clones listed, about 82% are singletons. The specimen was peripheral blood. The origin of this receptor is a woman in her 50s with acute or convalescent COVID-19. This chain links TRBV7-2 with TRBJ2-7, with 9 bases lining up with TRBD1. CDR3 bases: TGTGCCAGCAGCTCACAGGGGGCGGTCGTGTACGAGCAGTACTTC. This translates into CASSSQGAVVYEQYF.